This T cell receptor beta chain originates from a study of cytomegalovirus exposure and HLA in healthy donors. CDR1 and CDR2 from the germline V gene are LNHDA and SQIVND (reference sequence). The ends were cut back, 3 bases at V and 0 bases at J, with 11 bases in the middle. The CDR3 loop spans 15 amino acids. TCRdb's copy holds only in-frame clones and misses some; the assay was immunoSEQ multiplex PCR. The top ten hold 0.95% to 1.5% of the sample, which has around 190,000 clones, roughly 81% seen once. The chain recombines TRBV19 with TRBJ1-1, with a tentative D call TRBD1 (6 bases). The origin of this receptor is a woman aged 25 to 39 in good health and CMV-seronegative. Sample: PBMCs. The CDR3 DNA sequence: TGTGCCAGTAGTATGGGGGGGGCCCTGAACACTGAAGCTTTCTTT. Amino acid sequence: CASSMGGALNTEAFF.